This TCR beta chain stems from a study of cytotoxic CD8 clonotypes in ibrutinib-treated CLL. Across the study: The patient breakdown showed around 10 relapsed/refractory and some 14 treatment-naive cases, with fewer than 18 IGHV unmutated. Average yields of 255,043 productive templates and tens of thousands of productive rearrangements characterized the samples.

Germline V gene sequence: CDR1 MNHNY, CDR2 SVGAGI (reference sequence). CDR3 length equals 14 residues. V dropped 7 bases and J dropped 6; count of bases not matched to a gene: 10. Profiled with immunoSEQ multiplex PCR; TCRdb holds only in-frame clones, not every one. The sample holds approximately 53,000 clones; roughly 85% are singletons and the top ten take about a fifth. The receptor was derived from a human donor with chronic lymphocytic leukemia. Source: PBMCs, taken after 24 months of ibrutinib treatment. The chain joins TRBV6-6 to TRBJ2-3; 7 bases agree with TRBD2. CDR3 coding DNA: TGTGCCAGCAACCCCCGCGGCGGGAGTGATACGCAGTATTTT. This sequence encodes CASNPRGGSDTQYF.